This TCR beta chain stems from a study of response to subunit inactivated influenza vaccine. This clonotype was seen a few times. TCRdb reprocessed the RT-PCR reads with MiXCR, giving one entry per CDR3 protein. Here the sample spans around 520,000 distinct CDR3 sequences, 12% being singletons. CDR1 is WSHSY, CDR2 SAAADI, per germline. The junction had 9 bases not matched to a gene; V was cut back by 7 bases and J by 0 bases. The CDR3 is 15 residues long. The TCR was taken from a man over 45 who received an inactivated influenza vaccine. The starting material was PBMCs from blood, obtained on the day of vaccination. J is TRBJ2-7 and V is TRBV10-2; 7 bases line up with TRBD1. This CDR3 is CASITGVRSSYEQYF. The CDR3 nucleotides are TGCGCCAGCATTACAGGGGTTCGGAGCTCCTACGAGCAGTACTTC.